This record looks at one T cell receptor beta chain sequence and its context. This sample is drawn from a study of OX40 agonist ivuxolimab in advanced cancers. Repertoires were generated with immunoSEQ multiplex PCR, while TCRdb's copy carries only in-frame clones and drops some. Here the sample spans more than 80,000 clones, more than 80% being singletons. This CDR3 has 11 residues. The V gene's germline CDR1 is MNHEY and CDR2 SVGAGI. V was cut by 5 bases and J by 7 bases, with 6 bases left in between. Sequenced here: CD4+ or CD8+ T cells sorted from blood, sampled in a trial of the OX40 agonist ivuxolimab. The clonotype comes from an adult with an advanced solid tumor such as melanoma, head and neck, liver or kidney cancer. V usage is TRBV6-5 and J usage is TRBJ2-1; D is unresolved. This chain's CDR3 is CASSHSNEQFF. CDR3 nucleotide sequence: TGTGCCAGCAGTCACAGTAATGAGCAGTTCTTC.